These 21 T cell receptor beta chains were sequenced from one sample in a study of response to subunit inactivated influenza vaccine. One entry per CDR3 protein, called by TCRdb with MiXCR from the RT-PCR reads. The sample holds a few hundred thousand distinct CDR3 sequences, approximately 20% seen once. The sequenced sample was PBMCs from blood, obtained 21 months after vaccination. The receptors were sampled from a man between 50 and 69 years old who received an inactivated influenza vaccine.

Worth noting for this clonotype: This sequence may be a read error, since a much larger clone differs from it by one base. The chain links TRBV5-1 to TRBJ1-6; D remains unclear. CDR3 length: 16 residues. CDR1 and CDR2 (germline): SGHRS, YFSETQ. This CDR3 reads CASSLEPDGANSPFHF. The CDR3 DNA is TGCGCCAGCAGCTTGGAGCCGGACGGAGCGAATTCACCCTTCCACTTT. The variable domain in full, with the rest retrieved from reference TRBV5-1 and TRBJ1-6, is KAGVTQTPRYLIKTRGQQVTLSCSPISGHRSVSWYQQTPGQGLQFLFEYFSETQRNKGNFPGRFSGRQFSNSRSEMNVSTLELGDSALYLCASSLEPDGANSPFHFGNGTRLTVT.

Notes on this clonotype: At one of its ends the junction is not consistent with the germline gene, which may arise from a read error. J is TRBJ2-2 and V is TRBV12-3 or TRBV12-4, with D possibly matching TRBD2 (5 bases). The CDR3 totals 15 residues. The CDR3 here is CASSLGMANTGEMFF. The CDR3 DNA is TGTGCCAGCAGTTTAGGGATGGCGAACACCGGGGAGATGTTTTTT.

This clonotype was picked up many times. V is TRBV25-1 and J is TRBJ1-2; 7 bases align to TRBD1. Germline V gene lookup returns CDR1 MGHDK and CDR2 SYGVNS. The CDR3 consists of 14 residues. Germline trimming cut 2 bases from V and 3 bases from J; bases unmatched to any gene: 3. The CDR3 is CASSETGAHYGYTF. The CDR3 DNA reads TGTGCCAGCAGTGAAACAGGGGCCCACTATGGCTACACCTTC.

This chain connects TRBV4-1 to TRBJ2-2; 12 bases are shared with TRBD1. Germline CDR1 MGHRA, CDR2 YSYEKL. The CDR3 is made up of 17 amino acids. J was trimmed by 4 bases and V by 3 bases; bases with no gene match: 6. Here the CDR3 reads CASSQHPGQGATGELFF. CDR3 coding DNA: TGCGCCAGCAGCCAGCACCCGGGACAGGGGGCCACCGGGGAGCTGTTTTTT.

V usage is TRBV9 and J usage is TRBJ1-2; 9 bases fit TRBD1. Losses at the gene ends were 0 bases for V and 5 bases for J; bases not matched to a gene: 8. The CDR3 is made up of 16 amino acids. Per germline, CDR1 SGDLS and CDR2 YYNGEE. CDR3 loop: CASSVGGQGYRYGYTF. CDR3 DNA: TGTGCCAGCAGCGTAGGAGGACAGGGGTACCGATATGGCTACACCTTC.

This clonotype was detected many times. The gene calls are TRBV4-3 and TRBJ1-5; no clear D. V gave up 1 base and J gave up 5 bases, with 6 bases separating them. In germline, CDR1 is LGHNA, CDR2 YSLEER. This CDR3 region has 13 residues. Here the CDR3 reads CASSQGGDQPQHF. DNA for the CDR3: TGCGCCAGCAGCCAAGGTGGGGATCAGCCCCAGCATTTT.

This clonotype has a handful of counts. The rearrangement uses TRBV20-1 and TRBJ1-1; 7 bases line up with TRBD1. Germline V gene data show CDR1 as DFQATT and CDR2 as SNEGSKA (reference sequence). Trimming removed 5 bases from V and 1 base from J; junction bases left unmatched: 4. There are 13 residues in the CDR3. CDR3 nucleotide sequence: TGCAGTGCTCAACAGGGGACGAACACTGAAGCTTTCTTT. It yields the protein CSAQQGTNTEAFF.

This clonotype was found a few times. This chain connects TRBV19 to TRBJ2-7, with D perhaps TRBD1 or TRBD2 (6 bases each). The CDR3 loop spans 12 amino acids. Trimming took off 9 bases at V and 9 bases at J, with 18 bases between the two ends. Germline V gene data show CDR1 as LNHDA and CDR2 as SQIVND (reference sequence). Here the CDR3 reads CASRQSGEAQYF. The CDR3 DNA is TGTGCCAGCCGACAGTCAGGGGAGGCGCAGTACTTC.

V is TRBV28 and J is TRBJ2-7; 10 nucleotides match TRBD1. The V gene end was trimmed by 4 bases and the J gene end by 3 bases; junction bases not matched to a gene: 9. Germline V gene lookup returns CDR1 MDHEN and CDR2 SYDVKM. This CDR3 is 16 amino acids long. The CDR3 nucleotides are TGTGCCAGCAGTTCTCCAGAAGGGACAGGGGTCTACGAGCAGTACTTC. This encodes CASSSPEGTGVYEQYF.

A word on this clonotype: Germline is not matched at one junction end, which may reflect a read error. The chain's CDR3 is CASSLDNTGGSNQAQHF. The CDR3 DNA reads as TGTGCCAGCAGCTTAGATAATACAGGGGGTAGCAATCAGGCCCAGCATTTT. The chain employs TRBV11-2 and TRBJ1-5; 8 bases map to TRBD1. The germline CDR1 and CDR2 sequences are SGHAT and FQNNGV. This CDR3 has 17 amino acids.

This clonotype was observed at least ten times. The chain combines TRBV12-3 or TRBV12-4 with TRBJ1-5; 9 bases are a match to TRBD1. V trimming: 1 base; J trimming: 7 bases; junction bases outside the gene matches: 5. The CDR3 contains 15 residues. This chain's CDR3 is CASSLEGTGTQPQHF. In DNA form, the CDR3 reads TGTGCCAGCAGTTTAGAAGGGACAGGGACCCAGCCCCAGCATTTT.

This clonotype showed up many times. Here the CDR3 reads CSVGVAGGVYEQFF. DNA of the CDR3: TGCAGCGTTGGCGTAGCGGGGGGTGTGTATGAGCAGTTCTTC. This sequence joins TRBV29-1 and TRBJ2-1; 10 bases are shared with TRBD2. Losses at the gene ends were 4 bases for V and 8 bases for J; bases not matched to a gene: 8. The CDR3 contains 14 residues. From germline, CDR1 is SQVTM and CDR2 ANQGSEA.

This chain links TRBV6-1 with TRBJ1-3; no definite D call. Germline-derived CDR1 and CDR2 are MNHNS and SASEGT. V was clipped by 2 bases and J by 0 bases, with 5 bases between them. The CDR3 sequence is 14 residues long. The CDR3 is CASSELSSGNTIYF. The CDR3 nucleotides read TGTGCCAGCAGTGAACTGAGCTCTGGAAACACCATATATTTT.

V is TRBV10-3 and J is TRBJ2-3; no firm D call. The CDR3 runs to 11 residues. V was trimmed by 5 bases and J by 3 bases, leaving 3 bases between them. Germline V gene lookup returns CDR1 ENHRY and CDR2 SYGVKD. CDR3 DNA sequence: TGTGCCATCAGTCAGACAGATACGCAGTATTTT. Protein: CAISQTDTQYF.

The chain links TRBV2 to TRBJ1-3; D is perhaps TRBD1 (6 bases). The CDR3 runs 14 residues. Germline values: CDR1 SNHLY, CDR2 FYNNEI. V shed 3 bases and J shed 0 bases, with 6 bases lying between them. The CDR3 reads CASSEDSSGNTIYF. As DNA, the CDR3 is TGTGCCAGCAGTGAGGACAGCTCTGGAAACACCATATATTTT.

The table lists this clonotype with many counts. This sequence joins TRBV29-1 and TRBJ2-5; tentatively, D is TRBD1 (6 bases). Per germline, CDR1 SQVTM and CDR2 ANQGSEA. V lost 1 base, J lost 5 bases, and 14 bases lay in between. The CDR3 totals 14 residues. CDR3 in amino acids: CSVEVGTRGETQYF. The CDR3 DNA follows: TGCAGCGTTGAAGTCGGGACGAGGGGGGAGACCCAGTACTTC.

CDR3 bases: TGCAGCGCAGGGGGCGCGGTCACTGAAGCTTTCTTT. Its translation: CSAGGAVTEAFF. The rearrangement joins TRBV29-1 to TRBJ1-1; 8 bases match TRBD1. The CDR3 is 12 amino acids. CDR1 is SQVTM and CDR2 is ANQGSEA in the germline V gene. The V segment lost 7 bases and the J segment 4 bases; nucleotides outside the gene matches: 5.

The rearrangement links TRBV7-8 to TRBJ2-5; D could derive from TRBD1 or TRBD2 (5 bases each). The CDR3 length is 15 residues. Trimming took 3 bases from V and 7 from J, leaving 18 bases between them. Germline values: CDR1 SGHVS, CDR2 FQNEAQ. CDR3 residues: CASSFLGTRRGTQYF. DNA of the CDR3: TGTGCCAGCAGCTTCCTCGGGACCCGACGGGGGACCCAGTACTTC.

The V gene is TRBV29-1, the J gene TRBJ2-1, with unresolved D. From germline, CDR1 is SQVTM and CDR2 ANQGSEA. This CDR3 is 15 amino acids long. V dropped 3 bases and J dropped 8 bases, with 20 bases sitting between them. CDR3 sequence reads: CSVEPPLPSRYEQFF. CDR3 DNA sequence: TGCAGCGTTGAGCCCCCCCTCCCTTCGCGGTATGAGCAGTTCTTC.

This sequence joins TRBV10-3 and TRBJ2-7; no clear D gene. V shed 3 bases and J shed 0 bases, with 9 bases lying between them. This CDR3 comprises 14 residues. In germline, CDR1 is ENHRY, CDR2 SYGVKD. CDR3 sequence (DNA): TGTGCCATCAGTGACACATCAAGCTCCTACGAGCAGTACTTC. It yields the protein CAISDTSSSYEQYF.

In its sample, this clonotype was seen a few times. The genes are TRBV11-2 and TRBJ2-3, with 10 bases identical to TRBD1. J was trimmed by 3 bases and V by 5 bases; bases with no gene match: 17. The CDR3 is 19 residues long. The germline gives CDR1 SGHAT, CDR2 FQNNGV. The CDR3 bases are TGTGCCAGCAGCATGACCGACAGGGGGCTCGGTGTGGGGACAGATACGCAGTATTTT. Residues: CASSMTDRGLGVGTDTQYF.